This paragraph reports one T cell receptor (beta chain). Study processing details: Nucleated cell counts were estimated from reference gene primer amplification. Profiled with immunoSEQ multiplex PCR; TCRdb holds only in-frame clones, not every one. The V and J calls and clone size are taken from that table; D and trimming were inferred from the DNA. The sample consists of 200,000 to 250,000 clones, around 89% of them appearing once. This sample is part of a study of blood T cell repertoires in COVID-19. V lost 1 base to trimming and J lost 6 bases, with 18 bases between them. Germline CDR1 SEHNR, CDR2 FQNEAQ (reference sequence). This CDR3 is 16 amino acids long. Enrollees, roughly 18 to 90 years old, lived in approximately 25 US areas. Which cohort a participant joined came from the clinical history participants gave. Donors in Cohort 3 who had recovered were those with two negative PCRs, healthcare professional clearance, or resolution of their symptoms.

Sequencing was performed on PBMCs or T cells enriched from blood (not recorded which). The chain recombines TRBV7-9 with TRBJ1-2, with D perhaps matching TRBD1 (6 bases). The TCR originated in a woman in her 30s who had recovered from COVID-19. The CDR3 is CASSLVAYRATNGYTF. CDR3 bases: TGTGCCAGCAGCTTAGTCGCGTACAGGGCGACCAATGGCTACACCTTC.